This TCR beta chain derives from a study of beta chain features in type 1 diabetes. Study context: Sorted cells examined across all samples numbered some 98 million.

This clone was seen a handful of times. The antigen is unknown. Study results and caveats: Any role of HLA type in TCRB rearrangement remained unresolved here. Fewer junction insertions and more nucleotide deletions appeared in type 1 diabetes patients.

The sequenced template was cDNA made from the entire isolated RNA. Clones were sequenced by immunoSEQ multiplex PCR, and TCRdb holds only the in-frame ones, with some missing. Counted here are about 900,000 clones, about a sixth occurring once; the ten biggest clones make up around 0.02%. The CDR3 length is 13 residues. The ends were cut back, 0 bases at V and 10 bases at J, with 10 bases in the middle. In germline, CDR1 is SGHVS, CDR2 FQNEAQ. The source material was naive CD4+ T cells from blood. V is TRBV7-8 and J is TRBJ2-1; D gene unclear. The clonotype was recovered from a woman aged 18-35 years in good health. The CDR3 sequence: CASSLAVRYEQFF. CDR3 in DNA: TGTGCCAGCAGCTTAGCCGTTCGGTACGAGCAGTTCTTC. Variable domain in full (rest from reference TRBV7-8 and TRBJ2-1): GAGVSQSPRYKVAKRGQDVALRCDPISGHVSLFWYQQALGQGPEFLTYFQNEAQLDKSGLPSDRFFAERPEGSVSTLKIQRTQQEDSAVYLCASSLAVRYEQFFGPGTRLTVL.